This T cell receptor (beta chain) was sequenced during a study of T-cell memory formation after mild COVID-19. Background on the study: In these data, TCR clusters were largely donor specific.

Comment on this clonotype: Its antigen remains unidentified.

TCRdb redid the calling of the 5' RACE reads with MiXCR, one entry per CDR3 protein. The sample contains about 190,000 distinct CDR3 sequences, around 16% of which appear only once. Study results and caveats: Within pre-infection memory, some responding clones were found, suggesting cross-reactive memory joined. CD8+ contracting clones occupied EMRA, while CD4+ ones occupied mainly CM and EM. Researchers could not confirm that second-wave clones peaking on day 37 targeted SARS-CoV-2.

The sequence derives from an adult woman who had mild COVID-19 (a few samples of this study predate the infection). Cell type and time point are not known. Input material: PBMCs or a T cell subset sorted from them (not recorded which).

The CDR3 DNA reads as TGTGCCAGCAGCCAACTAGGGACTAGCGTCTACAATGAGCAGTTCTTC. It is translated as CASSQLGTSVYNEQFF. The rearrangement links TRBV4-2 to TRBJ2-1, with 10 nucleotides matching TRBD2. V shed 2 bases, J shed 3 bases, and the junction held 4 bases outside the gene matches. The CDR3 covers 16 residues. Germline CDR1 LGHNA, CDR2 YNFKEQ.